The 30 T cell receptor beta chains listed next were all sequenced from one sample in a study of blood T cell repertoires in COVID-19. This table comes from immunoSEQ multiplex PCR, and its TCRdb copy is limited to in-frame clones, with some not included. The sample has under 300,000 clones, over 80% seen once; the top ten hold 0.95% to 1.5%. Specimen: PBMCs or T cells enriched from blood (not recorded which). The receptors here all came from a human donor in a cohort exposed to, infected with or recovered from COVID-19 (not recorded which). The donor label of this sample is uncertain.

The chain joins TRBV12-3 or TRBV12-4 to TRBJ1-5; TRBD1 is a possible D gene (5 bases). The CDR3 totals 12 residues. V lost 6 bases and J lost 10, with 13 bases in between. CDR3 DNA sequence: TGTGCCAGCAGCCCGACCCAGGGCCCCCAGCATTTT. Encoded protein: CASSPTQGPQHF.

The chain uses TRBV5-4 and TRBJ1-3; 7 bases agree with TRBD1. V trimming: 4 bases; J trimming: 4 bases; junction bases outside the gene matches: 5. The CDR3 is made up of 14 amino acids. Germline values: CDR1 SGHNT, CDR2 YYREEE (reference sequence). This CDR3 is CASSPRGSGNTIYF. For the CDR3, the DNA is TGTGCCAGCAGCCCCAGGGGGTCAGGAAACACCATATATTTT.

V and J are TRBV20-1 and TRBJ1-1; the D is unclear. The CDR3 loop spans 14 amino acids. V was pared by 3 bases and J by 6 bases, with 17 bases between. Germline values: CDR1 DFQATT, CDR2 SNEGSKA (reference sequence). The CDR3 DNA sequence: TGCAGTGCTAGTCCTCCTCACCGGTTCCCTGAAGCTTTCTTT. This translates into CSASPPHRFPEAFF.

This rearrangement joins TRBV9 to TRBJ2-3, with 11 nucleotides matching TRBD2. V trimming: 4 bases; J trimming: 4 bases; junction bases outside the gene matches: 5. Per germline, CDR1 SGDLS and CDR2 YYNGEE. This CDR3 is 15 amino acids long. CDR3 residues: CASSLLAGVADTQYF. The CDR3 DNA is TGTGCCAGCAGCTTACTAGCGGGGGTTGCAGATACGCAGTATTTT.

This clone was found once. Here the CDR3 DNA reads TGTGCCAGCGGCCGGGGGGCCTTAAACTATGGCTACACCTTC. Residues: CASGRGALNYGYTF. The chain recombines TRBV27 with TRBJ1-2; a possible D gene is TRBD1 (6 bases). CDR1 is MNHEY and CDR2 is SMNVEV in the germline V gene (reference sequence). The V and J ends lost 8 bases and 2 bases respectively, with 15 bases between them. The CDR3 extends over 14 amino acids.

The rearrangement links TRBV7-9 to TRBJ1-3, with 7 bases lining up with TRBD1. The trim removed 5 bases at V and 2 bases at J, leaving 9 bases unmatched. From germline, CDR1 is SEHNR and CDR2 FQNEAQ (reference sequence). This CDR3 contains 16 residues. The CDR3 spells CASSPHDRATGNTIYF. In nucleotides, the CDR3 is TGTGCCAGCAGCCCTCACGACAGGGCTACTGGAAACACCATATATTTT.

The chain has TRBV18 and TRBJ1-2, with TRBD1 identical over 10 bases. The length of the CDR3 is 20 residues. The V gene's germline CDR1 is KGHSH and CDR2 LQKENI. Trimming cost V 1 base and J 3 bases; bases outside gene matches: 17. The CDR3 DNA reads as TGTGCCAGCTCACCACAGACGACCCCTCCCGGGACAGGGGAAGACTATGGCTACACCTTC. This gives the protein CASSPQTTPPGTGEDYGYTF.

This clone was picked up one time. V usage is TRBV5-4 and J usage is TRBJ1-2; 7 nucleotides line up with TRBD1. Germline CDR1 SGHNT, CDR2 YYREEE (reference sequence). The CDR3 contains 16 residues. Germline trimming cut 0 bases from V and 7 bases from J; bases unmatched to any gene: 12. CDR3 nucleotides: TGTGCCAGCAGCTTGGCGCGACAGGGCGGTGTGTCTGGCTACACCTTC. It codes for CASSLARQGGVSGYTF.

This sequence joins TRBV18 and TRBJ1-2, with TRBD1 matching over 9 bases. The CDR3 runs 16 residues. The germline CDR1 and CDR2 sequences are KGHSH and LQKENI. Trimming at V came to 1 base and at J to 4 bases, leaving 7 bases not matched to a gene. The CDR3 region is CASSPLLGQGSYGYTF. In nucleotides, the CDR3 is TGTGCCAGCTCACCACTCCTGGGACAGGGATCCTATGGCTACACCTTC. The entire variable domain, with the rest obtained from reference TRBV18 and TRBJ1-2, is as follows: NAGVMQNPRHLVRRRGQEARLRCSPMKGHSHVYWYRQLPEEGLKFMVYLQKENIIDESGMPKERFSAEFPKEGPSILRIQQVVRGDSAAYFCASSPLLGQGSYGYTFGSGTRLTVV.

The chain combines TRBV12-3 or TRBV12-4 with TRBJ1-1; D is uncertain. V lost 6 bases to trimming and J lost 0 bases, with 8 bases between them. This CDR3 is 13 amino acids long. DNA for the CDR3: TGTGCCAGCAGACACCCCTTGAACACTGAAGCTTTCTTT. Amino acids: CASRHPLNTEAFF.

This chain links TRBV10-3 with TRBJ1-3; 9 nucleotides align to TRBD1. From germline, CDR1 is ENHRY and CDR2 SYGVKD. The CDR3 is 19 residues long. V lost 0 bases and J lost 4; bases outside the gene matches: 13. This CDR3 reads CAISESGQGKVEGGNTIYF. DNA of the CDR3: TGTGCCATCAGTGAGTCCGGACAGGGGAAGGTAGAGGGCGGAAACACCATATATTTT.

V gene TRBV19 combines with J gene TRBJ2-1; 11 bases are a match to TRBD2. The CDR3 sequence is 16 residues long. Germline V CDR1 and CDR2: LNHDA, SQIVND (reference sequence). V trimming: 2 bases; J trimming: 4 bases; junction bases outside the gene matches: 4. The CDR3 DNA sequence: TGTGCCAGTAGTATAAGGGGGACTAGCGGTTACAATGAGCAGTTCTTC. This encodes CASSIRGTSGYNEQFF.

The gene calls are TRBV5-4 and TRBJ1-1; 10 nucleotides align to TRBD1. The CDR3 is 17 amino acids. V was pared by 4 bases and J by 5 bases, with 14 bases of the junction left unmatched. Looked up from germline, CDR1 is SGHNT and CDR2 is YYREEE (reference sequence). Written as DNA, the CDR3 is TGTGCCAGCAGCAAGGCTAGACAGGGGGCGGATATAACTGAAGCTTTCTTT. It is translated as CASSKARQGADITEAFF.

This clone appeared a single time. This sequence joins TRBV5-6 and TRBJ1-3; no clear D. Germline V gene data show CDR1 as SGHDT and CDR2 as YYEEEE. This CDR3 spans 12 amino acids. V was shortened by 4 bases and J by 4 bases, with 6 bases between the two germline ends. CDR3 DNA: TGTGCCAGCAGCCGTACAGGAAACACCATATATTTT. Translating gives CASSRTGNTIYF. The full variable domain, completed using reference TRBV5-6 and TRBJ1-3, is DAGVTQSPTHLIKTRGQQVTLRCSPKSGHDTVSWYQQALGQGPQFIFQYYEEEERQRGNFPDRFSGHQFPNYSSELNVNALLLGDSALYLCASSRTGNTIYFGEGSWLTVV.

The V and J genes are TRBV7-8 and TRBJ1-1, with D unclear. Germline CDR1 and CDR2: SGHVS and FQNEAQ. V was trimmed by 1 base and J by 4 bases, leaving 16 bases between them. This CDR3 contains 16 residues. As DNA, the CDR3 is TGTGCCAGCAGCTTAGAACTTCGGTCCCGAGGCACTGAAGCTTTCTTT. This sequence encodes CASSLELRSRGTEAFF.

V gene TRBV19 combines with J gene TRBJ2-2; 8 bases fit TRBD2. Germline CDR1 is LNHDA and CDR2 is SQIVND (reference sequence). Trimming cost V 1 base and J 0 bases; bases outside gene matches: 1. The CDR3 extends over 16 amino acids. The CDR3 DNA reads as TGTGCCAGTAGTATAGGACTAGCGCCGAACACCGGGGAGCTGTTTTTT. Residues: CASSIGLAPNTGELFF.

The V and J genes are TRBV13 and TRBJ2-7; no definite D call. V lost 2 bases and J 2 bases, leaving 13 bases between the germline ends. Germline lookup yields CDR1 PRHDT and CDR2 FYEKMQ (reference sequence). The CDR3 consists of 15 residues. The CDR3 reads CASSLNGGYTYEQYF. The DNA for the CDR3 is TGTGCCAGCAGCTTAAATGGCGGTTACACCTACGAGCAGTACTTC. Supplemented by reference TRBV13 and TRBJ2-7, the full variable domain reads AAGVIQSPRHLIKEKRETATLKCYPIPRHDTVYWYQQGPGQDPQFLISFYEKMQSDKGSIPDRFSAQQFSDYHSELNMSSLELGDSALYFCASSLNGGYTYEQYFGPGTRLTVT.

The chain has TRBV24-1 and TRBJ1-2; TRBD1 is a possible D gene (5 bases). CDR1 is KGHDR and CDR2 is SFDVKD in the germline V gene. Trimming removed 9 bases from V and 2 bases from J, with 18 bases in between. This CDR3 contains 15 residues. CDR3 nucleotides: TGTGCCACCTCATCGGGCCCGAACAGGAACTATGGCTACACCTTC. Residues: CATSSGPNRNYGYTF.

The rearrangement joins TRBV30 to TRBJ2-5; TRBD2 aligns across 7 bases. Per the germline V gene, CDR1 is GTSNPN and CDR2 is SVGIG (reference sequence). J was trimmed by 4 bases and V by 3 bases; bases with no gene match: 5. This CDR3 has 13 residues. The CDR3 is CAWSPSGIETQYF. Written as DNA, the CDR3 is TGTGCCTGGAGCCCTAGCGGTATAGAGACCCAGTACTTC.

This chain connects TRBV12-5 to TRBJ1-1; tentative D call: TRBD1 (5 bases). Trimming took 4 bases from V and 4 from J, leaving 13 bases between them. Germline-derived CDR1 and CDR2 are LGHNT and FRNRAP. The CDR3 sequence is 14 residues long. CDR3 region: CASGYLRGVTEAFF. The CDR3 bases are TGTGCTAGTGGTTATCTGCGGGGGGTCACTGAAGCTTTCTTT.

This rearrangement joins TRBV5-4 to TRBJ1-1; maybe TRBD1 (5 bases). Trimming shortened V by 1 base and J by 4 bases, and 5 bases separated the two germline ends. CDR1 and CDR2 (germline): SGHNT, YYREEE (reference sequence). CDR3 length: 12 residues. The CDR3 DNA reads TGTGCCAGCAGCTTGACAGGCACTGAAGCTTTCTTT. Translation gives CASSLTGTEAFF.

The chain joins TRBV10-3 to TRBJ1-5, with D perhaps TRBD1 (6 bases). The germline gives CDR1 ENHRY, CDR2 SYGVKD. The length of the CDR3 is 13 residues. V dropped 11 bases and J dropped 0 bases, with 11 bases sitting between them. CDR3 DNA sequence: TGTGCCGGGCGGGGGGCTAGCAATCAGCCCCAGCATTTT. This encodes CAGRGASNQPQHF.

Only a few counts were recorded for this clone. This chain connects TRBV7-8 to TRBJ1-4; D might be TRBD1 (5 bases). CDR3 length: 14 residues. Germline V gene data show CDR1 as SGHVS and CDR2 as FQNEAQ. Trimming left V 1 base short and J 5 bases short, with 8 bases between. The CDR3 sequence is CASSLERGNEKLFF. The CDR3 bases are TGTGCCAGCAGCTTAGAGCGGGGGAATGAAAAACTGTTTTTT.

The rearrangement links TRBV7-9 to TRBJ1-4; 8 nucleotides match TRBD1. Germline assignment: CDR1 SEHNR and CDR2 FQNEAQ (reference sequence). V was clipped by 3 bases and J by 8 bases; unmatched bases: 8. CDR3 length equals 15 residues. The CDR3 nucleotides are TGTGCCAGCAGCTTCAAGGACAGGGTCGGCGAAAAACTGTTTTTT. This translates into CASSFKDRVGEKLFF.

The CDR3 coding sequence is TGTGCCATCAGTGAGTCCAGCGGGAATCAGCCCCAGCATTTT. It codes for CAISESSGNQPQHF. The gene calls are TRBV10-3 and TRBJ1-5, with no clear D. The germline gives CDR1 ENHRY, CDR2 SYGVKD. V dropped 0 bases and J dropped 4 bases, with 7 bases sitting between them. This CDR3 comprises 14 residues.

This chain links TRBV18 with TRBJ1-6, with 8 bases matching TRBD1. Germline V gives CDR1 KGHSH, CDR2 LQKENI. With 4 bases clipped from V and 8 bases from J, the junction kept 4 bases outside the gene matches. This CDR3 has 14 residues. The CDR3 spells CASSLQGVDSPLHF. CDR3 bases: TGTGCCAGCTCACTACAGGGGGTCGATTCACCCCTCCACTTT.

The genes are TRBV11-3 and TRBJ1-1; TRBD1 matches 7 bases. V was pared by 1 base and J by 0 bases, with 5 bases of the junction left unmatched. Germline lookup yields CDR1 SGHNT and CDR2 YENEEA. The CDR3 contains 16 residues. CDR3 nucleotide sequence: TGTGCCAGCAGCTTAGGCCACAGGGGATTGAACACTGAAGCTTTCTTT. Translating gives CASSLGHRGLNTEAFF.

The chain joins TRBV3-1 (or the pseudogene TRBV3-2) to TRBJ2-7; 11 nucleotides agree with TRBD1. Trimming at V came to 0 bases and at J to 7 bases, leaving 11 bases not matched to a gene. Germline CDR1 and CDR2: LGHDT and YNNKEL (reference sequence). The CDR3 runs to 17 residues. CDR3 sequence (DNA): TGTGCCAGCAGCCAAGAAAGAGAGGGACAGGGGGGTAAAGAGCAGTACTTC. This translates into CASSQEREGQGGKEQYF.

This chain connects TRBV30 to TRBJ2-2; the match to TRBD1 covers 8 bases. The V and J ends lost 7 bases and 7 bases, in that order; junction bases with no gene match: 8. Germline values: CDR1 GTSNPN, CDR2 SVGIG (reference sequence). The CDR3 consists of 13 residues. The CDR3 DNA is TGTGCCTCCAGGGGGCGCGAAAACGGGGAGCTGTTTTTT. Protein: CASRGRENGELFF. The full variable domain, rest sourced from reference TRBV30 and TRBJ2-2, is SQTIHQWPATLVQPVGSPLSLECTVEGTSNPNLYWYRQAAGRGLQLLFYSVGIGQISSEVPQNLSASRPQDRQFILSSKKLLLSDSGFYLCASRGRENGELFFGEGSRLTVL.

This clone was seen a single time. This chain links TRBV19 with TRBJ1-2; D is undetermined. The CDR3 sequence is 14 residues long. With 2 bases removed from V and 3 bases from J, the gap between germline ends came to 10 bases. Germline CDR1 and CDR2: LNHDA and SQIVND (reference sequence). The CDR3 spells CASSISGPDYGYTF. In DNA, the CDR3 is TGTGCCAGTAGTATAAGCGGACCGGACTATGGCTACACCTTC.